This T cell receptor beta chain was captured in a study of blood T cell repertoires in COVID-19. Overall study: Acute-phase and convalescent COVID-19 samples originated in the United States, Italy and Spain. The analysed material was cDNA or gDNA that came from T cells, B-cell-depleted T cells, or PBMCs.

This clone has only a few counts. Per the original data handling: For nucleated cells, counts were estimated from reference gene primer amplification. Only in-frame clones appear in the TCRdb table, and some are missing; sequencing was by immunoSEQ multiplex PCR. The V and J calls and the clone size are those of that table, but D and trimming were determined from the DNA. Among 20,000 to 25,000 clones, nearly 75% were seen once, and the ten largest hold less than 20%. CDR3 length equals 15 residues. CDR1 KGHSH and CDR2 LQKENI come from the germline V gene. Trimming shortened V by 3 bases and J by 1 base, and 12 bases separated the two germline ends.

The sequence derives from a human donor in a cohort sampled during active or convalescent COVID-19. The V gene is TRBV18, the J gene TRBJ1-1; D remains unclear. Sequenced material: peripheral blood. CDR3 DNA: TGTGCCAGCTCACCCTCTTGGAAGCGGAACACTGAAGCTTTCTTT. It yields the protein CASSPSWKRNTEAFF.